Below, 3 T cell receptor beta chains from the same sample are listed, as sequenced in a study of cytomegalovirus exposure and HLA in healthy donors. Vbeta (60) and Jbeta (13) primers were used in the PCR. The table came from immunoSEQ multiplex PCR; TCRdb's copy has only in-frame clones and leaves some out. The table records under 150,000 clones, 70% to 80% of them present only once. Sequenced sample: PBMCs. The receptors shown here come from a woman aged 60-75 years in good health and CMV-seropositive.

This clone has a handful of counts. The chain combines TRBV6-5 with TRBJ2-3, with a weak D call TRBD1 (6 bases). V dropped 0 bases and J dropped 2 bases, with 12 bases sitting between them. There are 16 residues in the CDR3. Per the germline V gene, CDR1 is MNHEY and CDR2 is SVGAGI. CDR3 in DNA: TGTGCCAGCAGTTACTCAGCAACAGGGTACACAGATACGCAGTATTTT. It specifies CASSYSATGYTDTQYF.

CDR3 residues: CASSQPGLRSGNTIYF. DNA for the CDR3: TGTGCCAGCAGCCAACCGGGACTGCGCTCTGGAAACACCATATATTTT. The chain joins TRBV7-9 to TRBJ1-3; D may be TRBD1 (5 bases). Per the germline V gene, CDR1 is SEHNR and CDR2 is FQNEAQ (reference sequence). The V and J ends lost 5 bases and 0 bases respectively, with 14 bases between them. CDR3 length: 16 amino acids.

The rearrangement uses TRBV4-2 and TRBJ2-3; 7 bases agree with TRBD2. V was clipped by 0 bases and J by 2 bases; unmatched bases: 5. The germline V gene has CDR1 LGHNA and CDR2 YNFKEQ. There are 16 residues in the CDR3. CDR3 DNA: TGTGCCAGCAGCCAAGATACCGGGGGGACCACAGATACGCAGTATTTT. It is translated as CASSQDTGGTTDTQYF.